This entry lists 24 T cell receptor beta chains sequenced from one sample in a study. Libraries were prepared by immunoSEQ multiplex PCR; TCRdb keeps only in-frame clonotypes and omits some of them. The table lists around 54,000 clones, more than 80% of them singletons, with about 10% in the top ten. Sequencing was performed on PBMCs. These receptor sequences come from a man in his forties with rheumatoid arthritis.

The rearrangement links TRBV7-2 to TRBJ2-7; D unclear. This CDR3 spans 14 amino acids. V was pared by 0 bases and J by 4 bases, with 10 bases between. CDR1 and CDR2 (germline): SGHTA, FQGNSA. The CDR3 spells CASSLALGDYEQYF. DNA for the CDR3: TGTGCCAGCAGCTTAGCCCTAGGAGATTACGAGCAGTACTTC.

The chain has TRBV5-1 and TRBJ2-5, with 11 bases fitting TRBD2. The CDR3 length is 14 residues. Germline loops: CDR1 SGHRS, CDR2 YFSETQ. V trimming: 3 bases; J trimming: 5 bases; junction bases outside the gene matches: 3. The CDR3 is CASSSSGGTETQYF. The CDR3 DNA reads TGCGCCAGCAGCTCTAGCGGGGGGACGGAGACCCAGTACTTC.

Details on this clone: An end of the junction does not agree with germline; a read error may underlie this. The chain recombines TRBV4-3 with TRBJ2-7; D ambiguous. This CDR3 spans 18 amino acids. The germline CDR1 and CDR2 sequences are LGHNA and YSLEER. The CDR3: CASSEEHSLIGHVYEQYF. The CDR3 coding sequence is TGCGCCAGCAGCGAAGAGCACAGTCTAATTGGGCATGTCTACGAGCAGTACTTC.

The chain uses TRBV19 and TRBJ1-2; D is ambiguous. The CDR3 is 14 amino acids. V lost 8 bases and J lost 0, with 13 bases in between. Germline-derived CDR1 and CDR2 are LNHDA and SQIVND (reference sequence). For the CDR3, the DNA is TGTGCCAGTGTCAGTCTTATAACTAACTATGGCTACACCTTC. Protein sequence: CASVSLITNYGYTF.

The chain recombines TRBV4-1 with TRBJ2-5; possible D gene TRBD2, 6 bases. The germline CDR1 and CDR2 sequences are MGHRA and YSYEKL. The CDR3 is 15 residues long. The V and J ends lost 2 bases and 4 bases respectively, with 14 bases between them. CDR3 sequence reads: CASSQRLRGGETQYF. As DNA, the CDR3 is TGCGCCAGCAGCCAAAGACTACGGGGAGGAGAGACCCAGTACTTC.

CDR3 sequence (DNA): TGTGCCAGCAGCTTAGAGTACTCTAGCGGCGAAGATACGCAGTATTTT. Residues: CASSLEYSSGEDTQYF. The rearrangement uses TRBV11-1 and TRBJ2-3; 7 bases fit TRBD2. With V trimmed by 1 base and J by 5 bases, 9 bases remained unmatched. Germline CDR1 reads SGHAT; CDR2 reads FQDESV (reference sequence). There are 16 residues in the CDR3.

The chain recombines TRBV30 with TRBJ2-3; 7 bases fit TRBD2. V dropped 2 bases and J dropped 3; count of bases not matched to a gene: 5. The CDR3 totals 14 residues. CDR1 is GTSNPN and CDR2 is SVGIG in the germline V gene (reference sequence). The CDR3, as DNA: TGTGCCTGGAGTTTTGGCGGGAGTACAGATACGCAGTATTTT. It encodes CAWSFGGSTDTQYF.

This clone was seen a handful of times. The chain carries TRBV19 and TRBJ1-6, with 11 positions matching TRBD1. CDR3 length equals 16 residues. V lost 6 bases and J lost 6; bases outside the gene matches: 7. Germline assignment: CDR1 LNHDA and CDR2 SQIVND (reference sequence). The CDR3 nucleotides are TGTGCCAGTAGAACCGGACAGGGGGCTTTTAATTCACCCCTCCACTTT. This translates into CASRTGQGAFNSPLHF.

The rearrangement links TRBV28 to TRBJ2-3; 10 positions agree with TRBD1. CDR1 is MDHEN, CDR2 SYDVKM, per germline. J gave up 6 bases and V 4 bases, and 13 bases lay outside the gene matches. The CDR3 runs to 17 residues. This CDR3 reads CASSSTLRDRGWDTQYF. CDR3 nucleotides: TGTGCCAGCAGTTCGACTTTAAGGGACAGGGGATGGGATACGCAGTATTTT.

The chain is built from TRBV7-2 and TRBJ1-1, with 7 bases matching TRBD1. The V and J ends lost 5 bases and 1 base, in that order; junction bases with no gene match: 4. The CDR3 consists of 14 residues. Germline-derived CDR1 and CDR2 are SGHTA and FQGNSA. The CDR3 DNA reads as TGTGCCAGCAGCCCTAGGACAGGGAACACTGAAGCTTTCTTT. Residues: CASSPRTGNTEAFF.

The J gene is TRBJ2-3, the V gene TRBV12-5; the match to TRBD2 covers 16 bases. Germline V gene data show CDR1 as LGHNT and CDR2 as FRNRAP. The CDR3 extends over 20 amino acids. With 3 bases clipped from V and 0 bases from J, the junction kept 9 bases outside the gene matches. The CDR3 coding sequence is TGTGCTAGTGGTTTACCCCCCCCGGGACTAGCGGGGGGGAGCACAGATACGCAGTATTTT. Its protein is CASGLPPPGLAGGSTDTQYF.

The rearrangement links TRBV11-3 to TRBJ2-1; D perhaps matches TRBD1 (6 bases). The CDR3 contains 15 residues. Germline CDR1 SGHNT, CDR2 YENEEA. V gave up 0 bases and J gave up 4 bases, with 10 bases separating them. DNA for the CDR3: TGTGCCAGCAGCTTAGAAACAGGGTTTTACAATGAGCAGTTCTTC. It translates to CASSLETGFYNEQFF.

This chain links TRBV2 with TRBJ2-3, with TRBD1 matching 10 bases. The CDR3 extends over 15 amino acids. The germline CDR1 and CDR2 sequences are SNHLY and FYNNEI. The V segment lost 5 bases and the J segment 1 base; nucleotides outside the gene matches: 3. The CDR3 region has the DNA TGTGCCAGCAGTCCCGGGACAGGGGGCACAGATACGCAGTATTTT. Translated: CASSPGTGGTDTQYF.

The chain carries TRBV6-2 or TRBV6-3 and TRBJ2-2; D ambiguous. In germline, CDR1 is MNHEY, CDR2 SVGEGT. Trimming took 2 bases from V and 3 from J, leaving 10 bases between them. The CDR3 consists of 15 residues. This CDR3 reads CASSYGLVDTGELFF. The DNA for the CDR3 is TGTGCCAGCAGTTACGGGCTAGTAGACACCGGGGAGCTGTTTTTT.

The rearrangement uses TRBV19 and TRBJ1-2; no clear D. V was pared by 0 bases and J by 0 bases, with 5 bases between. The CDR3 spans 14 residues. Germline CDR1 LNHDA, CDR2 SQIVND (reference sequence). The DNA of the CDR3 is TGTGCCAGTAGTATAGACAGATCTAACTATGGCTACACCTTC. Protein sequence: CASSIDRSNYGYTF. The whole variable domain, filled in from reference TRBV19 and TRBJ1-2, reads DGGITQSPKYLFRKEGQNVTLSCEQNLNHDAMYWYRQDPGQGLRLIYYSQIVNDFQKGDIAEGYSVSREKKESFPLTVTSAQKNPTAFYLCASSIDRSNYGYTFGSGTRLTVV.

The chain combines TRBV27 with TRBJ2-7; perhaps TRBD1 as D (6 bases). The V and J ends lost 5 bases and 1 base respectively, with 15 bases between them. CDR3 length: 15 residues. Germline CDR1 is MNHEY and CDR2 is SMNVEV (reference sequence). CDR3 residues: CASSITGSSSYEQYF. In DNA, the CDR3 is TGTGCCAGCAGTATAACAGGGTCGTCGTCCTACGAGCAGTACTTC.

V and J are TRBV28 and TRBJ1-5, with 10 bases aligning to TRBD1. There are 16 residues in the CDR3. V dropped 1 base and J dropped 3; count of bases not matched to a gene: 3. The germline V gene has CDR1 MDHEN and CDR2 SYDVKM. CDR3 nucleotide sequence: TGTGCCAGCAGTTTATTTGGGACAGGGGACAATCAGCCCCAGCATTTT. Amino acid sequence: CASSLFGTGDNQPQHF.

The V and J genes are TRBV11-2 and TRBJ2-7; TRBD2 aligns across 9 bases. The V segment lost 5 bases and the J segment 5 bases; nucleotides outside the gene matches: 10. This CDR3 contains 15 residues. In germline, CDR1 is SGHAT, CDR2 FQNNGV. DNA for the CDR3: TGTGCCAGCAGCCCTAATAGCGGGAGCCCAAACGAGCAGTACTTC. Its protein product is CASSPNSGSPNEQYF.

The chain links TRBV30 to TRBJ2-3; TRBD2 matches 9 bases. CDR3 length equals 15 residues. With 0 bases clipped from V and 4 bases from J, the junction kept 5 bases outside the gene matches. CDR1 GTSNPN and CDR2 SVGIG come from the germline V gene (reference sequence). CDR3 region: CAWSVLAGGPDTQYF. The CDR3 bases are TGTGCCTGGAGTGTACTGGCGGGAGGGCCAGATACGCAGTATTTT.

This chain uses TRBV30 with TRBJ1-5, with D unresolved. Germline CDR1 and CDR2: GTSNPN and SVGIG (reference sequence). CDR3 length equals 13 residues. Trimming pared 0 bases from V and 7 bases from J, leaving 10 bases between. CDR3 DNA sequence: TGTGCCTGGAGTGTGGCCCAAGGCCAGCCCCAGCATTTT. Protein: CAWSVAQGQPQHF.

The V gene is TRBV10-3, the J gene TRBJ1-5; the match to TRBD1 covers 8 bases. The CDR3 has 13 amino acids. J lost 3 bases, V lost 8 bases, and 3 bases had no gene match. Per the germline V gene, CDR1 is ENHRY and CDR2 is SYGVKD. The CDR3 reads CAISGGPNQPQHF. DNA of the CDR3: TGTGCCATCTCAGGGGGCCCCAATCAGCCCCAGCATTTT.

A single count supports this clone. The V gene is TRBV19, the J gene TRBJ1-5; tentative D call: TRBD1 (6 bases). Germline V lookup: CDR1 LNHDA, CDR2 SQIVND (reference sequence). With 2 bases removed from V and 4 bases from J, the gap between germline ends came to 6 bases. The CDR3 is 13 residues long. CDR3 loop: CASSITGNQPQHF. In nucleotides, the CDR3 is TGTGCCAGTAGTATAACAGGGAATCAGCCCCAGCATTTT.

V usage is TRBV11-2 and J usage is TRBJ1-6; tentative D call: TRBD1 (5 bases). Germline V lookup: CDR1 SGHAT, CDR2 FQNNGV. The CDR3 sequence is 16 residues long. V was clipped by 3 bases and J by 6 bases, with 15 bases between them. The CDR3: CASSFSGGMVNSPLHF. The CDR3 DNA reads as TGTGCCAGCAGCTTTTCTGGGGGGATGGTTAATTCACCCCTCCACTTT.

This sequence joins TRBV6-5 and TRBJ1-2; D remains unclear. V was trimmed by 4 bases and J by 2 bases, leaving 2 bases between them. The CDR3 spans 11 residues. In germline, CDR1 is MNHEY, CDR2 SVGAGI. The CDR3 coding sequence is TGTGCCAGCAGTTCGAACTATGGCTACACCTTC. Translated, it gives CASSSNYGYTF.